This T cell receptor beta chain was identified during a study of T-cell memory formation after mild COVID-19. Study findings and constraints: Pre-infection memory already had some responding clones, implying cross-reactive memory joined. Contracting CD4+ clones were located mainly in CM and EM, and CD8+ clones in EMRA. Whether day 37 second-wave clones are SARS-CoV-2-specific was not confirmed.

Constant-segment primers were used for 5'RACE, and the resulting TCR alpha and TCR beta cDNA libraries carried sample barcodes and UMIs. TCRdb re-analysed the 5' RACE reads in MiXCR, keeping a single row per CDR3 protein. The sample has just under 550,000 distinct CDR3 sequences, roughly 20% seen once. About this clonotype itself: Its antigen is not identified.

The V end was cut by 1 base, the J end by 7 bases, with 4 bases between. This CDR3 has 11 residues. Germline V gives CDR1 LGHDT, CDR2 YNNKEL (reference sequence). The receptor's source is an adult woman who had mild COVID-19 (a few samples of this study predate the infection). Cell type and time point are not known. Sequenced sample: PBMCs or a T cell subset sorted from them (not recorded which). The rearrangement links TRBV3-1 to TRBJ1-2; no reliable D call. For the CDR3, the DNA is TGTGCCAGCAGCCAAGGGACTGGCTACACCTTC. Translating it yields CASSQGTGYTF.